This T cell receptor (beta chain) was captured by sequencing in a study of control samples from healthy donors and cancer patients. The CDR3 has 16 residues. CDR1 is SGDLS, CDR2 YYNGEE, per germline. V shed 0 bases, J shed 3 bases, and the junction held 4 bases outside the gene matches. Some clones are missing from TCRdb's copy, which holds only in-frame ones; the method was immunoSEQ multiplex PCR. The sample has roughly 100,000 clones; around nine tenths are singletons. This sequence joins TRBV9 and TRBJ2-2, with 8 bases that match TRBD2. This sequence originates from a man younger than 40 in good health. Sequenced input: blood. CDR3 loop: CASSVVSSGYTGELFF. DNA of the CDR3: TGTGCCAGCAGCGTAGTATCTAGCGGGTACACCGGGGAGCTGTTTTTT.